This T cell receptor beta chain was sequenced during a study of vaccination and CD4 T cells after COVID-19. Study-wide context: Post-vaccination samples were procured at a median of approximately 70 days following dose two (range 14 to 241). Overlapping spike peptides of SARS-CoV-2, HCoV-NL63, HCoV-OC43 and HCoV-229E were used, and cells were stimulated with them.

Treatment denoted: approximately nine-day PBMC culture with coronavirus spike peptide pools or control peptides (ViraFEST assay). On this clonotype itself: The antigen is undetermined.

CD4+ T cells that had been cultured provided DNA sequenced with the Oncomine TCR Beta short-read assay. It was cultured CD4+ T cells from which genomic DNA was extracted. TCRdb processed the PCR reads anew with MiXCR; each CDR3 protein has one entry. This table holds 20,000 or so distinct CDR3 sequences, 26% found once. V gave up 5 bases and J gave up 0 bases, with 12 bases separating them. Per the germline V gene, CDR1 is LNHDA and CDR2 is SQIVND (reference sequence). This CDR3 is 15 amino acids long. The sequence was obtained from a human donor with COVID-19. The rearrangement links TRBV19 to TRBJ2-3; D unclear. The sequenced sample was cultured CD4+ T cells from blood. The CDR3 nucleotides are TGTGCCAGTAGTTCTACTCGATCTAGCACAGATACGCAGTATTTT. Protein sequence: CASSSTRSSTDTQYF.